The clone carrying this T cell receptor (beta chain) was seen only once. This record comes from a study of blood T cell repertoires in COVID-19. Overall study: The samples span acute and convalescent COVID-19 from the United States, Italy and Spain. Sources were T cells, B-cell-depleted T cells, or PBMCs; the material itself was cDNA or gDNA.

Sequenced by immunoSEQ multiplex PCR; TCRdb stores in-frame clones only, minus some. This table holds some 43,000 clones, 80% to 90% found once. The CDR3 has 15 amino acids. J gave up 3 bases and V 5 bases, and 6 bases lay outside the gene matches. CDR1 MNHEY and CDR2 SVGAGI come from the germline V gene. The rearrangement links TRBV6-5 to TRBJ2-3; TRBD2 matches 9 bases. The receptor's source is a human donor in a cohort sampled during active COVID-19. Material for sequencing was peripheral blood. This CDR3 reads CASSPAGGTTDTQYF. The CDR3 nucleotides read TGTGCCAGCAGTCCCGCGGGAGGGACTACAGATACGCAGTATTTT.